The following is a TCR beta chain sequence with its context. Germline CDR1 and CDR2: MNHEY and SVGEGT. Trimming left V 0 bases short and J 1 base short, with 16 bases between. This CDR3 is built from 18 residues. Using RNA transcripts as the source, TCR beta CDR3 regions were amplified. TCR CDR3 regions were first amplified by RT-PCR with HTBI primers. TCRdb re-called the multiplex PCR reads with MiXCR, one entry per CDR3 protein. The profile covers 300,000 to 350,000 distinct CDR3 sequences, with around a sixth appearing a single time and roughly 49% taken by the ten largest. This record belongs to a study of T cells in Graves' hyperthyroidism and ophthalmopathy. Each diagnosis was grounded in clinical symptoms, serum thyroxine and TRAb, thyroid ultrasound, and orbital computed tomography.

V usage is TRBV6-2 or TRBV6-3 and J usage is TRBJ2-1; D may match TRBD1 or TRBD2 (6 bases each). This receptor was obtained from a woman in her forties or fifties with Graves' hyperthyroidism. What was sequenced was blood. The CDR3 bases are TGTGCCAGCAGTTACTCGAGCCGGGGGCGACGATCCTACAATGAGCAGTTCTTC. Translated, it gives CASSYSSRGRRSYNEQFF.